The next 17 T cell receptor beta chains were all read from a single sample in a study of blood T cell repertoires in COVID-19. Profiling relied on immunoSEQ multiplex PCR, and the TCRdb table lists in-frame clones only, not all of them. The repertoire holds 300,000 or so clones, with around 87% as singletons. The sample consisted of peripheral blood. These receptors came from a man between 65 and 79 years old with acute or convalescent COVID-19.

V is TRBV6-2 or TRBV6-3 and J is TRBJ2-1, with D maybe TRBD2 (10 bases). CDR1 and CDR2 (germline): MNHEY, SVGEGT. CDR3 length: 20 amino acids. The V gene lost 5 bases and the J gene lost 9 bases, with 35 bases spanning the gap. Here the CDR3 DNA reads TGTGCCAGCAGTCCACCGGGACAGGGAATTATTATACTAGCGGGACGTGAGCAGTTCTTC. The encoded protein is CASSPPGQGIIILAGREQFF.

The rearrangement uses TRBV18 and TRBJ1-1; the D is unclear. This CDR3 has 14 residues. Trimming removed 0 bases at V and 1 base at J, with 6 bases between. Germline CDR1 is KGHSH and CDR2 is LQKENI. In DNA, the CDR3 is TGTGCCAGCTCACCACCATACTCGAACACTGAAGCTTTCTTT. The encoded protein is CASSPPYSNTEAFF. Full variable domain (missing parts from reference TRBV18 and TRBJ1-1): NAGVMQNPRHLVRRRGQEARLRCSPMKGHSHVYWYRQLPEEGLKFMVYLQKENIIDESGMPKERFSAEFPKEGPSILRIQQVVRGDSAAYFCASSPPYSNTEAFFGQGTRLTVV.

The CDR3 reads CASSLGQGLGYTF. DNA of the CDR3: TGTGCCAGCAGCCTGGGACAGGGTTTAGGCTACACCTTC. The rearrangement joins TRBV5-5 to TRBJ1-2; TRBD1 aligns across 9 bases. This CDR3 region has 13 residues. The germline CDR1 and CDR2 sequences are SGHKS and YYEKEE (reference sequence). Trimming at V came to 4 bases and at J to 8 bases, leaving 6 bases not matched to a gene.

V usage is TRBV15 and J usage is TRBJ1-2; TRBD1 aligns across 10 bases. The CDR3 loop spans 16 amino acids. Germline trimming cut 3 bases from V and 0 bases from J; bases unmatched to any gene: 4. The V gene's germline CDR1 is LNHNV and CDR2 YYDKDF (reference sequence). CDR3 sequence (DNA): TGTGCCACCAGCAGGACGGGACAGGGGACTAACTATGGCTACACCTTC. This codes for CATSRTGQGTNYGYTF.

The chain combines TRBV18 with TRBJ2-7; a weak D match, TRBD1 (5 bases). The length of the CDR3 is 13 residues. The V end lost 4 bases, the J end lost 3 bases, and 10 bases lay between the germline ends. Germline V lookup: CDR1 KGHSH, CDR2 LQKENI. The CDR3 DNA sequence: TGTGCCAGCTCACAAGGACAAGACTACGAGCAGTACTTC. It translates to CASSQGQDYEQYF.

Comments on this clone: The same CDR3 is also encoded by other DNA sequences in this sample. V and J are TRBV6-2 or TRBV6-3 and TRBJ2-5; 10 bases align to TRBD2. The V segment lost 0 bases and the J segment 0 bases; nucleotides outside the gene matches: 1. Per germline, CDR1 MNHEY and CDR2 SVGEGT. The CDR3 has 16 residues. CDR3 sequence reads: CASSYSLAGYQETQYF. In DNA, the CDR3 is TGTGCCAGCAGTTACTCACTAGCGGGATACCAAGAGACCCAGTACTTC.

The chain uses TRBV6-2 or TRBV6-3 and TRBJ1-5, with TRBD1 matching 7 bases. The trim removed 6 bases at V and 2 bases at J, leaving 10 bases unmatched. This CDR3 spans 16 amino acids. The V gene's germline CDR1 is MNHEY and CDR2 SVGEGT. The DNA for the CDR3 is TGTGCCAGCAGCCGTCTCCCAGGGGGAGGCAATCAGCCCCAGCATTTT. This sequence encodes CASSRLPGGGNQPQHF.

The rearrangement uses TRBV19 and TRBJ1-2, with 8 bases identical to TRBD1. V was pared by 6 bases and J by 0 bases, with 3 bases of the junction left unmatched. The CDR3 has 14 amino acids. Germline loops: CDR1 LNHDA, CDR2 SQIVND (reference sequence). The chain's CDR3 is CASRTGQANYGYTF. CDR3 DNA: TGTGCCAGTAGGACGGGACAGGCTAACTATGGCTACACCTTC.

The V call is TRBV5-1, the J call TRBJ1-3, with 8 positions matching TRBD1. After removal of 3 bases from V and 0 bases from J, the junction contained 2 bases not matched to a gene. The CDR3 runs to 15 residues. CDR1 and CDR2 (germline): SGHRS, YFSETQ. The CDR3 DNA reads TGCGCCAGCAGCTGGACAGGGAGCTCTGGAAACACCATATATTTT. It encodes CASSWTGSSGNTIYF.

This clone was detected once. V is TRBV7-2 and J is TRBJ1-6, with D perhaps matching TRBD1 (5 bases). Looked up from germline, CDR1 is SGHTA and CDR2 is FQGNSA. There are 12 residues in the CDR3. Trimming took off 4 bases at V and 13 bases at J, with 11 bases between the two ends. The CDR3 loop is CASSSPGLPLHF. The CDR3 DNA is TGTGCCAGCAGCTCACCGGGACTTCCCCTCCACTTT.

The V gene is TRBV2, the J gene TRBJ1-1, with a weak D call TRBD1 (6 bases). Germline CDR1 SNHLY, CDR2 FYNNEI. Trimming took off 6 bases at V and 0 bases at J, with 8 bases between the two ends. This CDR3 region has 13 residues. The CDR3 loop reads CASRDSLNTEAFF. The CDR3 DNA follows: TGTGCCAGCAGGGACAGCTTGAACACTGAAGCTTTCTTT.

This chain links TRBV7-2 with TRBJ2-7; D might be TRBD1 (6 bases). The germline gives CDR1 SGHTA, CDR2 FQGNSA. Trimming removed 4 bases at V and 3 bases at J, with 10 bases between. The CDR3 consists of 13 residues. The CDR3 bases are TGTGCCAGCAGCTCACAGACAGGCTACGAGCAGTACTTC. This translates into CASSSQTGYEQYF.

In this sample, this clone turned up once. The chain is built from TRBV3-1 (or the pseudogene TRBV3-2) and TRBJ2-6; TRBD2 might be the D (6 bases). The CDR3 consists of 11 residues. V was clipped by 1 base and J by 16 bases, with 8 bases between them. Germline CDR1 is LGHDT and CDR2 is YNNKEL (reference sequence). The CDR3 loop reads CASSQGGELTF. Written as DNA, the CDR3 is TGTGCCAGCAGCCAAGGGGGGGAGCTGACTTTC.

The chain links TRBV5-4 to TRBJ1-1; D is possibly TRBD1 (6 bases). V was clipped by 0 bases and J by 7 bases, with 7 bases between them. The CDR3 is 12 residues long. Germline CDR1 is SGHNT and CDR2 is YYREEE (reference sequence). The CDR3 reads CASSLETGEAFF. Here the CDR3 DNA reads TGTGCCAGCAGCTTGGAGACAGGTGAAGCTTTCTTT.

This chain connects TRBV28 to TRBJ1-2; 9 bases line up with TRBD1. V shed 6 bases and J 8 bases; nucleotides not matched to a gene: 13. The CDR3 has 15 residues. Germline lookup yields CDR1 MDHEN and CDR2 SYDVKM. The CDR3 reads CASSSLTGGAGGYTF. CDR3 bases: TGTGCCAGCAGCAGCCTTACAGGGGGCGCTGGCGGCTACACCTTC.

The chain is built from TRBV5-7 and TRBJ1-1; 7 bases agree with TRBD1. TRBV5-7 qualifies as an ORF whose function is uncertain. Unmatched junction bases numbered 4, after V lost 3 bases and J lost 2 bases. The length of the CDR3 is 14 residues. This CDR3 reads CASSSTGSNTEAFF. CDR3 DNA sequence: TGTGCCAGCAGCTCGACAGGGAGTAACACTGAAGCTTTCTTT.

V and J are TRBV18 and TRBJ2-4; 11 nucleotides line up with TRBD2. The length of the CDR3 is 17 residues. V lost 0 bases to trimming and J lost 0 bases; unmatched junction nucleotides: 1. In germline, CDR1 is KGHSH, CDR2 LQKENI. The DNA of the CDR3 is TGTGCCAGCTCACCACCTACTAGCGGGAGAGCCAAAAACATTCAGTACTTC. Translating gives CASSPPTSGRAKNIQYF.